Below are 20 T cell receptor beta chains sequenced from a single sample in a study of blood T cell repertoires in COVID-19. TCRdb's copy holds only in-frame clones and misses some; the assay was immunoSEQ multiplex PCR. The sample holds 140,000 to 150,000 clones, more than 80% seen once. The sequencing sample was made of peripheral blood. Receptors were obtained from a woman aged 55-75 years with active COVID-19.

The chain carries TRBV2 and TRBJ1-1; unclear D gene. Germline V gene data show CDR1 as SNHLY and CDR2 as FYNNEI. Trimming stripped 4 bases from V and 6 bases from J, with 15 bases between. The CDR3 consists of 14 residues. CDR3 sequence: CASSARVKRAEAFF. CDR3 in DNA: TGTGCCAGCAGTGCGAGGGTGAAAAGAGCTGAAGCTTTCTTT.

The rearrangement joins TRBV15 to TRBJ1-4; D call uncertain. The CDR3 is 15 residues long. Germline CDR1 reads LNHNV; CDR2 reads YYDKDF (reference sequence). Deletions cut 0 bases from V and 8 bases from J, with 13 bases between. The CDR3 bases are TGTGCCACCAGCAGAGATAAACAGCTCAACGAAAAACTGTTTTTT. Residues: CATSRDKQLNEKLFF.

The chain combines TRBV28 with TRBJ2-7, with TRBD2 matching over 7 bases. Germline loops: CDR1 MDHEN, CDR2 SYDVKM. J gave up 7 bases and V 4 bases, and 13 bases lay outside the gene matches. This CDR3 comprises 15 residues. Written as DNA, the CDR3 is TGTGCCAGCAGTTCGACCGGACTAGTCATTGGGGAGCAGTACTTC. This gives the protein CASSSTGLVIGEQYF.

The chain has TRBV6-2 or TRBV6-3 and TRBJ2-7, with D tentatively TRBD2 (6 bases). Germline loops: CDR1 MNHEY, CDR2 SVGEGT. Trimming cost V 2 bases and J 1 base, with 18 bases left between them. The CDR3 sequence is 17 residues long. In DNA form, the CDR3 reads TGTGCCAGCAGTTACCGGGGGACCTCTTCTGCTTCCTACGAGCAGTACTTC. Its protein is CASSYRGTSSASYEQYF.

The chain has TRBV2 and TRBJ2-3; 7 bases agree with TRBD1. The V gene's germline CDR1 is SNHLY and CDR2 FYNNEI. After removal of 8 bases from V and 1 base from J, the junction contained 9 bases not matched to a gene. The CDR3 has 15 amino acids. CDR3 residues: CASRLTGARTDTQYF. Written as DNA, the CDR3 is TGTGCCAGCCGACTTACAGGGGCTCGCACAGATACGCAGTATTTT.

This chain uses TRBV7-2 with TRBJ1-6; TRBD1 might be the D (6 bases). The length of the CDR3 is 14 residues. CDR1 SGHTA and CDR2 FQGNSA come from the germline V gene. The V end was cut by 3 bases, the J end by 10 bases, with 13 bases between. CDR3 sequence reads: CASSFAQGLSPLHF. In DNA form, the CDR3 reads TGTGCCAGCAGCTTCGCCCAGGGGCTATCACCCCTCCACTTT.

This clone was counted once. V usage is TRBV19 and J usage is TRBJ2-1; maybe TRBD2 (6 bases). The CDR3 has 15 amino acids. Germline-derived CDR1 and CDR2 are LNHDA and SQIVND (reference sequence). Trimming stripped 7 bases from V and 0 bases from J, with 13 bases between. The CDR3 sequence: CASNSGHSSYNEQFF. The DNA for the CDR3 is TGTGCCAGTAATAGCGGACATAGCTCCTACAATGAGCAGTTCTTC.

The rearrangement links TRBV12-3 or TRBV12-4 to TRBJ1-2; 7 bases fit TRBD1. V lost 6 bases to trimming and J lost 4 bases; unmatched junction nucleotides: 5. CDR3 length: 13 residues. CDR3 nucleotide sequence: TGTGCCAGCAGCTCCCAGGGGGTCTATGGCTACACCTTC. This gives the protein CASSSQGVYGYTF.

The J gene is TRBJ1-6, the V gene TRBV27; D gene unclear. With 5 bases removed from V and 9 bases from J, the gap between germline ends came to 17 bases. Germline V CDR1 and CDR2: MNHEY, SMNVEV (reference sequence). This CDR3 is 15 amino acids long. CDR3 sequence (DNA): TGTGCCAGCAGTCCCTCCGAGGTCTGGAGTTCACCCCTCCACTTT. This sequence encodes CASSPSEVWSSPLHF.

This clone was seen only once. The V and J genes are TRBV4-1 and TRBJ2-2, with D perhaps TRBD2 (5 bases). Trimming removed 0 bases at V and 6 bases at J, with 14 bases between. Germline assignment: CDR1 MGHRA and CDR2 YSYEKL. This CDR3 is 16 amino acids long. Here the CDR3 DNA reads TGCGCCAGCAGCCAAGATGAACTTTGGGAGTCCGGGGAGCTGTTTTTT. This encodes CASSQDELWESGELFF.

V usage is TRBV28 and J usage is TRBJ1-5; D remains unclear. The V end lost 1 base, the J end lost 0 bases, and 16 bases lay between the germline ends. The CDR3 is made up of 18 amino acids. The germline V gene has CDR1 MDHEN and CDR2 SYDVKM. CDR3 nucleotides: TGTGCCAGCAGTTTATTGAGAGAATACTTATATAGCAATCAGCCCCAGCATTTT. It translates to CASSLLREYLYSNQPQHF.

This clone was observed a few times. This chain joins TRBV7-9 and TRBJ2-7, with TRBD2 matching over 15 bases. The CDR3 contains 15 residues. Germline V gene sequence: CDR1 SEHNR, CDR2 FQNEAQ (reference sequence). V lost 4 bases to trimming and J lost 4 bases; unmatched junction nucleotides: 2. The CDR3 DNA reads as TGTGCCAGCAGCTGGACTAGCGGGAGGGAATACGAGCAGTACTTC. Translating it yields CASSWTSGREYEQYF.

CDR3 in amino acids: CASSKISGRTYNEQFF. The CDR3 bases are TGTGCCAGCAGTAAGATTAGCGGGAGGACCTACAATGAGCAGTTCTTC. This chain joins TRBV28 and TRBJ2-1, with 10 bases lining up with TRBD2. Germline V CDR1 and CDR2: MDHEN, SYDVKM. The V and J ends lost 5 bases and 2 bases, in that order; junction bases with no gene match: 6. The CDR3 length is 16 residues.

This clone qualifies as large. This chain connects TRBV5-8 to TRBJ2-7, with D perhaps matching TRBD2 (6 bases). Trimming cost V 4 bases and J 0 bases, with 11 bases left between them. The CDR3 loop spans 14 amino acids. The germline V gene has CDR1 SGHTS and CDR2 YDEGEE. In nucleotides, the CDR3 is TGTGCCAGCAGCCGCGGGACGGACTCCTACGAGCAGTACTTC. Residues: CASSRGTDSYEQYF.

The V and J genes are TRBV29-1 and TRBJ2-3; TRBD2 matches at 11 bases. The V gene end was trimmed by 6 bases and the J gene end by 5 bases; junction bases not matched to a gene: 13. Germline assignment: CDR1 SQVTM and CDR2 ANQGSEA. The CDR3 contains 16 residues. DNA of the CDR3: TGCAGCGTCGTCGGGCTTCGACTAGCGGGGCAAGATACGCAGTATTTT. Protein sequence: CSVVGLRLAGQDTQYF.

V gene TRBV7-3 combines with J gene TRBJ1-1, with 12 bases aligning to TRBD1. This CDR3 is 13 amino acids long. The V segment lost 5 bases and the J segment 11 bases; nucleotides outside the gene matches: 6. From germline, CDR1 is SGHTA and CDR2 FQGTGA. Here the CDR3 reads CASSPGTGGEAFF. The CDR3 DNA follows: TGTGCCAGCAGCCCCGGGACAGGGGGCGAGGCTTTCTTT. Combining the CDR3 with reference TRBV7-3 and TRBJ1-1 gives the whole variable domain GAGVSQTPSNKVTEKGKYVELRCDPISGHTALYWYRQSLGQGPEFLIYFQGTGAADDSGLPNDRFFAVRPEGSVSTLKIQRTERGDSAVYLCASSPGTGGEAFFGQGTRLTVV.

The rearrangement links TRBV19 to TRBJ2-1; the match to TRBD2 covers 8 bases. The CDR3 is 16 residues long. V trimming: 3 bases; J trimming: 7 bases; junction bases outside the gene matches: 11. Germline V gives CDR1 LNHDA, CDR2 SQIVND (reference sequence). CDR3 DNA: TGTGCCAGTAGTATGATTGGAGGACCGGGGGGGAATGAGCAGTTCTTC. It encodes CASSMIGGPGGNEQFF.

The chain uses TRBV28 and TRBJ2-7; a weak D match, TRBD2 (5 bases). Germline lookup yields CDR1 MDHEN and CDR2 SYDVKM. This CDR3 region has 12 residues. Trimming took 5 bases from V and 4 from J, leaving 9 bases between them. The CDR3 loop is CASSPRDYEQYF. The DNA of the CDR3 is TGTGCCAGCAGTCCCCGGGATTACGAGCAGTACTTC.

A single count supports this clone. The chain uses TRBV10-3 and TRBJ2-4, with TRBD2 as a possible D gene (7 bases). V lost 0 bases, J lost 8 bases, and 17 bases lay in between. The CDR3 runs to 16 residues. Germline lookup yields CDR1 ENHRY and CDR2 SYGVKD. This CDR3 is CAISESRGGGWDIQYF. Written as DNA, the CDR3 is TGTGCCATCAGTGAGTCGAGAGGGGGGGGATGGGACATTCAGTACTTC.

A single count supports this clone. The V gene is TRBV3-1 (or the pseudogene TRBV3-2), the J gene TRBJ2-1; 10 positions match TRBD2. Unmatched junction bases numbered 5, after V lost 0 bases and J lost 6 bases. In germline, CDR1 is LGHDT, CDR2 YNNKEL (reference sequence). CDR3 length: 16 amino acids. The CDR3 DNA sequence: TGTGCCAGCAGCCAAGAAGTTCTAGCGGGAGTCAATGAGCAGTTCTTC. As protein: CASSQEVLAGVNEQFF.